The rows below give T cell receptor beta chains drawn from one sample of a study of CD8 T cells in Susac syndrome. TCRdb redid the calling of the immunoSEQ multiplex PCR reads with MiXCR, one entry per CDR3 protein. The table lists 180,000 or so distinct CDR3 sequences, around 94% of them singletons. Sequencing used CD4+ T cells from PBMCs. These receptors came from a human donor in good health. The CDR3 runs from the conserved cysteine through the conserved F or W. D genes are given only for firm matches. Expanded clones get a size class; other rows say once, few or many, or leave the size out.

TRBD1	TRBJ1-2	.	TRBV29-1	CSVDGQVTRFGYGYTF	TGCAGCGTTGACGGACAGGTTACCCGCTTTGGGTATGGCTACACCTTC
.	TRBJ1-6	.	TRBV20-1	CSAILAGTNNSPLHF	TGCAGTGCCATCTTGGCGGGGACTAATAATTCACCCCTCCACTTT
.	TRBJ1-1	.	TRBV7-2	CASSPSWSNTEAFF	TGTGCCAGCAGCCCAAGTTGGTCGAACACTGAAGCTTTCTTT
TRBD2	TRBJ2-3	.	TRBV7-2	CASKSGGTTDTQYF	TGTGCCAGCAAGAGCGGGGGGACCACAGATACGCAGTATTTT
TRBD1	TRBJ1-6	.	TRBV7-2	CASSFRTGGNSPLHF	TGTGCCAGCAGCTTCCGGACAGGGGGCAATTCACCCCTCCACTTT
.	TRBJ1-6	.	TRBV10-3	CAISPAGRADSPLHF	TGTGCCATCAGCCCAGCCGGCCGGGCGGATTCACCCCTCCACTTT
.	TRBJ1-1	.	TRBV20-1	CSAEGAFF	TGCAGTGCGGAGGGAGCTTTCTTT
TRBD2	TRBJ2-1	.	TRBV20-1	CSASRSSGDEQFF	TGCAGTGCTAGTCGATCTAGCGGCGATGAGCAGTTCTTC
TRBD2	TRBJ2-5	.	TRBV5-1	CASSLAGTSGETQYF	TGCGCCAGCAGCTTGGCCGGGACTAGCGGAGAGACCCAGTACTTC
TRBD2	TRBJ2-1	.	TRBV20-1	CSARPGTSGAYNEQFF	TGCAGTGCCCGCCCCGGGACTAGCGGGGCTTACAATGAGCAGTTCTTC
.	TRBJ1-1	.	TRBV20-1	CSALRGGADEAFF	TGCAGTGCTCTCCGGGGAGGGGCGGATGAAGCTTTCTTT
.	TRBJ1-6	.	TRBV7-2	CASSLERYNSPLHF	TGTGCCAGCAGCTTAGAGAGGTATAATTCACCCCTCCACTTT
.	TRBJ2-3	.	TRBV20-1	CSAGGGGISTDTQYF	TGCAGTGCTGGGGGTGGCGGGATTAGCACAGATACGCAGTATTTT
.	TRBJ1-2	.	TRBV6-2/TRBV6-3	CASSYSGSYGYTF	TGTGCCAGCAGTTACTCGGGGAGCTATGGCTACACCTTC
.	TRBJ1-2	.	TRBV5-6	CASSPNRQRAALGYTF	TGTGCCAGCAGCCCCAACCGACAGAGGGCCGCGCTGGGCTACACCTTC
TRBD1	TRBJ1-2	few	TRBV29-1	CSVSLRQGYGYTF	TGCAGCGTTTCTCTCAGACAGGGCTATGGCTACACCTTC
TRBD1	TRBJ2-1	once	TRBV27	CASSYRGPSYNEQFF	TGTGCCAGCAGCTACAGGGGCCCGTCCTACAATGAGCAGTTCTTC
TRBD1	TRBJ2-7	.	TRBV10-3	CAISRTGEAREWYF	TGTGCCATCAGTCGAACAGGGGAAGCCAGGGAGTGGTACTTC
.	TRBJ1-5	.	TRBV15	CATSRVGGSQPQHF	TGTGCCACCAGCAGAGTCGGCGGTAGCCAGCCCCAGCATTTT
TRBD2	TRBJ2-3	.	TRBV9	CASSHASTGGRADMQYF	TGTGCCAGCAGCCATGCATCAACGGGGGGAAGGGCAGATATGCAGTATTTT
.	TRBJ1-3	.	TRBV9	CASSDINSGNTIYF	TGTGCCAGCAGCGATATAAACTCTGGAAACACCATATATTTT
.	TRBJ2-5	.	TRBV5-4	CASSASSMPQETQYF	TGTGCCAGCAGCGCGTCTTCGATGCCCCAAGAGACCCAGTACTTC
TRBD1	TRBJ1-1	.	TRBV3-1	CASSQLTGGTEAFF	TGTGCCAGCAGCCAACTGACAGGGGGCACTGAAGCTTTCTTT
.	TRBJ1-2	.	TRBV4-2	CASSQLSGGAGGYTF	TGTGCCAGCAGCCAGCTGAGCGGGGGCGCCGGGGGCTACACCTTC
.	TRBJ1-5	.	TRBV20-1	CSAPSPQGGNQPQHF	TGCAGTGCACCTTCTCCTCAGGGCGGCAATCAGCCCCAGCATTTT
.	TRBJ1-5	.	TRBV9	CASSLFGDQPQHF	TGTGCCAGCAGCCTATTCGGTGATCAGCCCCAGCATTTT
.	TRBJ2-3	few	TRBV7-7	CASSLALTDTQYF	TGTGCTAGCAGCTTAGCCCTCACAGATACGCAGTATTTT
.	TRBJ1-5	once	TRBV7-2	CASSLRQADRPQHF	TGTGCCAGCAGCTTGAGACAGGCCGATCGGCCCCAGCATTTT
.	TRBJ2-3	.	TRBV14	CASSQVAPDTQYF	TGTGCCAGCAGCCAAGTTGCTCCAGATACGCAGTATTTT
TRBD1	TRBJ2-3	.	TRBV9	CASSVEEGAADTQYF	TGTGCCAGCAGCGTAGAAGAGGGGGCCGCAGATACGCAGTATTTT
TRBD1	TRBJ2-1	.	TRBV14	CASSLNRGHEQFF	TGTGCCAGCAGCCTCAACAGGGGTCATGAGCAGTTCTTC
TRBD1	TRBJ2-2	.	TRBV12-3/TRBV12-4	CASQLNPGQSNTGELFF	TGTGCCAGCCAACTCAATCCGGGACAGTCGAACACCGGGGAGCTGTTTTTT
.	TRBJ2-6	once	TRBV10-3	CAISREQVTGANVLTF	TGTGCCATCAGCCGAGAGCAGGTAACAGGGGCCAACGTCCTGACTTTC
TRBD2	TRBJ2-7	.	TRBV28	CASMHGTRAYEQYF	TGTGCCAGCATGCACGGGACTAGAGCCTACGAGCAGTACTTC
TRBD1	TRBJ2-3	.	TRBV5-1	CASSPPTGGLDTQYF	TGCGCCAGCAGCCCGCCGACAGGGGGCTTAGATACGCAGTATTTT
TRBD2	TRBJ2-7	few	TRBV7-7	CASSPLAGGSYEQYF	TGTGCTAGCAGCCCTCTAGCGGGGGGTTCCTACGAGCAGTACTTC
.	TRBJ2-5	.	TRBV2	CASSEPGVGQETQYF	TGTGCCAGCAGTGAACCGGGTGTGGGCCAAGAGACCCAGTACTTC
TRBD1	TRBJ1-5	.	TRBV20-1	CSADSGQGAYQPQHF	TGCAGTGCCGACAGCGGACAGGGGGCTTATCAGCCCCAGCATTTT
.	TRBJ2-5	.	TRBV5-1	CASSLESYQETQYF	TGCGCCAGCAGCTTGGAGTCATACCAAGAGACCCAGTACTTC
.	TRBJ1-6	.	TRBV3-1	CASSQDSPLHF	TGTGCCAGCAGCCAAGATTCACCCCTCCACTTT
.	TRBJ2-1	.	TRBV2	CASRTTGINYNEQFF	TGTGCCAGCAGGACCACAGGGATTAACTACAATGAGCAGTTCTTC
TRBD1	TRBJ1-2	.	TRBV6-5	CASSSSGVYRGIFYGYTF	TGTGCCAGCAGTTCCTCTGGTGTTTACAGGGGGATTTTCTATGGCTACACCTTC
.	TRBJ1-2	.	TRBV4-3	CASSQDARGNYGYTF	TGCGCCAGCAGCCAAGACGCCAGGGGAAACTATGGCTACACCTTC
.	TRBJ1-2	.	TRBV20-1	CSASDPREYGYTF	TGCAGTGCTTCTGACCCCAGGGAGTATGGCTACACCTTC
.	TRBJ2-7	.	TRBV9	CASSVTGADGEQYF	TGTGCCAGCAGCGTAACGGGGGCGGACGGCGAGCAGTACTTC
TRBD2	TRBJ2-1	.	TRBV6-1	CASSQTLAGGRSEQFF	TGTGCCAGCAGCCAAACACTAGCGGGGGGGCGGAGTGAGCAGTTCTTC
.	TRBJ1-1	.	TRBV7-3	CASSPIPNTEAFF	TGTGCCAGCAGCCCAATACCGAACACTGAAGCTTTCTTT